Below, one T cell receptor beta chain is given with its context. V lost 5 bases, J lost 1 base, and 4 bases stayed unmatched. This CDR3 has 15 residues. Germline-derived CDR1 and CDR2 are SGDLS and YYNGEE. This sample stems from a study of blood T cell repertoires in COVID-19. As handled by the study authors: Estimation of nucleated cell counts relied on the amplification of reference gene primers. The table came from immunoSEQ multiplex PCR; TCRdb's copy has only in-frame clones and leaves some out. V, J and clone size were drawn from that table, and D and trimming were deduced from the DNA. The sample carries 200,000 to 250,000 clones, 84% recorded once.

The TCR was taken from a man in his sixties who had recovered from COVID-19. Sequencing input: PBMCs or T cells enriched from blood (not recorded which). The V and J genes are TRBV9 and TRBJ2-2; 8 bases line up with TRBD1. The chain's CDR3 is CASRPGTGNTGELFF. CDR3 DNA: TGTGCCAGCAGGCCTGGGACAGGGAACACCGGGGAGCTGTTTTTT.